The 15 T cell receptor beta chains below were found in one sample sequenced in a study of beta chain features in type 1 diabetes. The study, taken as a whole, reports: Among all four CD4+ subsets, Type 1 diabetes patients had TCRB CDR3s that were moderately but significantly shorter.

The whole isolated RNA underwent reverse transcription, so sequencing captured expressed TCRB transcripts. Profiling relied on immunoSEQ multiplex PCR, and the TCRdb table lists in-frame clones only, not all of them. Of 350,000 to 400,000 clones in the sample, roughly 12% were seen once. These TCRs are of unknown antigen specificity. Sequenced input: naive CD4+ T cells from blood. The receptors come from a woman aged 18-30 years with type 1 diabetes.

A few counts support this clone. The CDR3 sequence is CASSTQGQGASYEQYF. Written as DNA, the CDR3 is TGTGCCAGCAGCACACAGGGACAGGGGGCCTCCTACGAGCAGTACTTC. The genes are TRBV7-2 and TRBJ2-7; the match to TRBD1 covers 12 bases. V shed 5 bases and J 0 bases; nucleotides not matched to a gene: 5. The V gene's germline CDR1 is SGHTA and CDR2 FQGNSA. CDR3 length: 16 amino acids.

This clone was counted a few times. This sequence joins TRBV27 and TRBJ2-7, with TRBD2 matching over 7 bases. The V segment lost 5 bases and the J segment 1 base; nucleotides outside the gene matches: 11. Germline CDR1 reads MNHEY; CDR2 reads SMNVEV (reference sequence). The CDR3 is 16 residues long. The CDR3 loop is CASSPELARRSYEQYF. The CDR3 nucleotides read TGTGCCAGCAGTCCCGAACTAGCGAGGCGGTCCTACGAGCAGTACTTC.

In this sample, this clone turned up a few times. The chain links TRBV9 to TRBJ2-5; perhaps TRBD2 as D (6 bases). V dropped 0 bases and J dropped 5 bases, with 14 bases sitting between them. The CDR3 length is 15 residues. Germline loops: CDR1 SGDLS, CDR2 YYNGEE. CDR3 DNA: TGTGCCAGCAGCGTAGACGAAGGGGCGGGGGAGACCCAGTACTTC. Its translation is CASSVDEGAGETQYF.

This clone occurred a few times. The rearrangement uses TRBV2 and TRBJ2-1; 8 bases map to TRBD2. V was clipped by 6 bases and J by 8 bases; unmatched bases: 15. The CDR3 covers 16 residues. Germline CDR1 is SNHLY and CDR2 is FYNNEI. The chain's CDR3 is CASRETKRELVDEQFF. The CDR3 coding sequence is TGTGCCAGCAGGGAAACAAAGCGGGAGTTGGTCGATGAGCAGTTCTTC. The full variable domain, rest sourced from reference TRBV2 and TRBJ2-1, is EPEVTQTPSHQVTQMGQEVILRCVPISNHLYFYWYRQILGQKVEFLVSFYNNEISEKSEIFDDQFSVERPDGSNFTLKIRSTKLEDSAMYFCASRETKRELVDEQFFGPGTRLTVL.

This chain connects TRBV7-2 to TRBJ1-6, with TRBD1 matching over 7 bases. From germline, CDR1 is SGHTA and CDR2 FQGNSA. The CDR3 runs 16 residues. The trim removed 5 bases at V and 5 bases at J, leaving 9 bases unmatched. The CDR3 DNA follows: TGTGCCAGCAGCCCCTACCGGGACAGCCATAATTCACCCCTCCACTTT. The encoded protein is CASSPYRDSHNSPLHF.

The chain uses TRBV5-1 and TRBJ2-3; 9 bases agree with TRBD1. The CDR3 sequence is 16 residues long. Germline V CDR1 and CDR2: SGHRS, YFSETQ. The V gene end was trimmed by 3 bases and the J gene end by 1 base; junction bases not matched to a gene: 6. The CDR3 sequence is CASSSGQGFGTDTQYF. Here the CDR3 DNA reads TGCGCCAGCAGCTCGGGACAGGGTTTTGGCACAGATACGCAGTATTTT.

This chain connects TRBV29-1 to TRBJ1-2; no definite D call. Trimming took off 3 bases at V and 1 base at J, with 6 bases between the two ends. CDR3 length: 12 residues. Per the germline V gene, CDR1 is SQVTM and CDR2 is ANQGSEA. The CDR3 sequence is CSVEGSNYGYTF. In nucleotides, the CDR3 is TGCAGCGTTGAGGGCAGTAACTATGGCTACACCTTC. The full variable domain, rest sourced from reference TRBV29-1 and TRBJ1-2, is SAVISQKPSRDICQRGTSLTIQCQVDSQVTMMFWYRQQPGQSLTLIATANQGSEATYESGFVIDKFPISRPNLTFSTLTVSNMSPEDSSIYLCSVEGSNYGYTFGSGTRLTVV.

This clone has more than one count but fewer than ten. The chain carries TRBV5-6 and TRBJ2-1; the D is unclear. Between the trimmed V and J ends, which lost 0 bases and 8 bases, there was a span of 6 bases. The CDR3 contains 12 residues. Germline loops: CDR1 SGHDT, CDR2 YYEEEE. This CDR3 reads CASSLGQDEQFF. As DNA, the CDR3 is TGTGCCAGCAGCTTGGGGCAGGATGAGCAGTTCTTC.

The chain joins TRBV25-1 to TRBJ2-7; 8 bases line up with TRBD1. Trimming at V came to 6 bases and at J to 3 bases, leaving 13 bases not matched to a gene. The CDR3 length is 16 residues. CDR1 and CDR2 from the germline V gene are MGHDK and SYGVNS. The CDR3 DNA is TGTGCCAGCAGCGGTATGTCGGGACAGGAGGTCTACGAGCAGTACTTC. This sequence encodes CASSGMSGQEVYEQYF.

The J gene is TRBJ2-3, the V gene TRBV14; 7 bases fit TRBD2. After removal of 2 bases from V and 2 bases from J, the junction contained 7 bases not matched to a gene. Germline values: CDR1 SGHDN, CDR2 FVKESK. CDR3 length equals 16 residues. CDR3 coding DNA: TGTGCCAGCAGCCAATTTGTAGCGGGTTACACAGATACGCAGTATTTT. As protein: CASSQFVAGYTDTQYF.

This chain connects TRBV15 to TRBJ2-5; 8 bases agree with TRBD2. Germline CDR1 and CDR2: LNHNV and YYDKDF (reference sequence). This CDR3 comprises 13 residues. The V gene end was trimmed by 8 bases and the J gene end by 1 base; junction bases not matched to a gene: 3. CDR3 nucleotide sequence: TGTGCCACCCGGGCGGGAGGCCAAGAGACCCAGTACTTC. Translated, it gives CATRAGGQETQYF.

This clone occurred a few times. The chain links TRBV28 to TRBJ2-5; 9 nucleotides agree with TRBD2. The germline CDR1 and CDR2 sequences are MDHEN and SYDVKM. The CDR3 is 14 amino acids. V shed 5 bases and J 4 bases; nucleotides not matched to a gene: 5. The CDR3 reads CASSPGLAGETQYF. The CDR3 DNA reads as TGTGCCAGCAGTCCGGGACTAGCCGGAGAGACCCAGTACTTC.

V is TRBV20-1 and J is TRBJ1-1; no clear D gene. CDR1 DFQATT and CDR2 SNEGSKA come from the germline V gene (reference sequence). This CDR3 has 10 amino acids. The ends were cut back, 7 bases at V and 11 bases at J, with 14 bases in the middle. In DNA, the CDR3 is TGCAGTGTACCGAGGGTGCAGGCTTTCTTT. Its translation: CSVPRVQAFF.

This chain links TRBV18 with TRBJ2-7, with 7 bases fitting TRBD2. Germline V lookup: CDR1 KGHSH, CDR2 LQKENI. Trimming at V came to 3 bases and at J to 6 bases, leaving 11 bases not matched to a gene. The CDR3 contains 15 residues. The CDR3 region is CASSPPRGRASEQYF. The DNA for the CDR3 is TGTGCCAGCTCACCCCCTCGGGGGAGGGCCTCCGAGCAGTACTTC.

The chain carries TRBV18 and TRBJ2-1; D may be TRBD2 (6 bases). V lost 8 bases and J lost 1, with 9 bases in between. The CDR3 is 13 residues long. Germline CDR1 and CDR2: KGHSH and LQKENI. The CDR3 sequence is CASNGRSYNEQFF. As DNA, the CDR3 is TGTGCCAGCAACGGGAGATCCTACAATGAGCAGTTCTTC. The full variable domain, its missing parts supplied by reference TRBV18 and TRBJ2-1, is NAGVMQNPRHLVRRRGQEARLRCSPMKGHSHVYWYRQLPEEGLKFMVYLQKENIIDESGMPKERFSAEFPKEGPSILRIQQVVRGDSAAYFCASNGRSYNEQFFGPGTRLTVL.